This T cell receptor (beta chain) was found in a study of blood T cell repertoires in COVID-19 (dated by TCRdb to the early 2020s). Looking at the study overall: The collaborator samples originated in the United States, Italy and Spain and spanned the acute and convalescent phases of COVID-19. The prospective study material was composed of cDNA or gDNA derived from T cells, B-cell-depleted T cells, or PBMCs. Subjects who had been exposed to COVID-19, were actively infected with it, or had recovered from it provided the deeply sampled blood TCRbeta repertoires that made up the dataset. A freely available public database, intended as a resource for researchers studying the immune response to SARS-CoV-2, is where the repertoires were released. The samples were drawn from two sources: the first 160 participants of the ongoing ImmuneRACE study, and fewer than 1,500 subjects contributed by 6 global collaborators. The sample metadata nearly always contained a de-identified subject ID, COVID-19 status, age in years and sex. HLA class I and class II types, where available, came from metadata supplied by the sample provider rather than from assay-based typing. The full study reports these points: How much clinical and demographic metadata was included differed by source and by participant, and the metadata was provided uncurated.

This clone was counted only a few times. Its binding antigen is unknown. No quality values exist for individual bases; no much larger clone is one base distant. Each collaborating institution followed its own protocols to collect whole blood in K2EDTA tubes. Collaborator samples were shipped for TCRbeta analysis as frozen whole blood, isolated PBMCs, or DNA extracted from either sample type. Trimming takes 2 bases from V and 8 bases from J, and the germline ends sit 12 bases apart. The CDR3 contains 13 residues, cysteine and phenylalanine counted. The only DNA kept is the CDR3, 39 bases in frame from the first base. According to the germline V gene, CDR1 reads SGHVS and CDR2 reads FNYEAQ. The immunoSEQ Assay, a bias-controlled multiplex PCR, was used to amplify TCRbeta CDR3 regions from genomic DNA. In the authors' own workflow: The number of nucleated cells in each sample was estimated by amplification of reference gene primers within the assay. To quantify the absolute abundance of each unique TCRbeta CDR3 rearrangement, sequence reads were collapsed and filtered. For each sample, productive Simpson clonality was calculated by taking the square root of Simpson's diversity index across productive rearrangements. Not all clones reach the TCRdb copy of this immuneACCESS table, which keeps in-frame sequences only. Checked studies attribute under half of the gap to unresolved V genes and leave the rest unexplained. V, J and clone size are those of that table, while D and trimming were read from the DNA. The sample profile shows roughly 240,000 clones; 85% to 90% of them were found once. The ten largest clonotypes hold about 4% of the sample.

This receptor was taken from a man younger than 35 with active or convalescent COVID-19. The V and J genes are TRBV7-6 and TRBJ1-2; the D gene assignment is ambiguous. Material: peripheral blood. CDR3 region: CASSLTGTGGYTF. The sequence in DNA is TGTGCCAGCAGCTTAACGGGCACGGGAGGCTACACCTTC.